These T cell receptor beta chains were read from a single sample in a study of spatial heterogeneity in lung cancer. TCRdb used MiXCR to reprocess the 5' RACE reads, holding one entry per CDR3 protein. The sample yields roughly 120,000 distinct CDR3 sequences, approximately 12% seen once. Sequencing used PBMCs, obtained at follow-up. The origin of the receptors is a male donor with early-stage non-small cell lung cancer. CDR3s include the opening cysteine and the closing phenylalanine or tryptophan. Each record gives: clone size, V gene, D gene, CDR3 length, J gene, CDR3 protein, CDR3 DNA. A D gene is named only where the DNA matches it firmly. Clone size is given for some rows only: seen once, a few or many times, or a class if the clone is expanded.

clone size: NA
V gene: TRBV3-1
D gene: TRBD2
CDR3 length: 17
J gene: TRBJ2-4
CDR3 protein: CASSHFSGGAAKNIQYF
CDR3 DNA: TGTGCCAGCAGCCATTTTAGCGGGGGGGCCGCCAAAAACATTCAGTACTTC

clone size: many
V gene: TRBV7-2
D gene: TRBD2
CDR3 length: 18
J gene: TRBJ2-7
CDR3 protein: CASSVSGGLAVSSYEQYF
CDR3 DNA: TGTGCCAGCAGCGTTAGTGGGGGTCTAGCGGTAAGCTCCTACGAGCAGTACTTC

clone size: NA
V gene: TRBV29-1
D gene: TRBD1
CDR3 length: 11
J gene: TRBJ1-3
CDR3 protein: CSVHRGHTIYF
CDR3 DNA: TGCAGCGTCCACAGGGGACACACCATATATTTT

clone size: NA
V gene: TRBV7-2
D gene: TRBD1
CDR3 length: 16
J gene: TRBJ1-6
CDR3 protein: CASSPQGVSYNSPLHF
CDR3 DNA: TGTGCCAGCAGCCCACAGGGGGTGTCCTATAATTCACCCCTCCACTTT

clone size: NA
V gene: TRBV5-1
D gene: NA
CDR3 length: 14
J gene: TRBJ2-3
CDR3 protein: CASRGGQDTDTQYF
CDR3 DNA: TGCGCCAGCCGGGGGGGACAGGACACAGATACGCAGTATTTT

clone size: NA
V gene: TRBV20-1
D gene: NA
CDR3 length: 13
J gene: TRBJ1-5
CDR3 protein: CSAPLWENQPQHF
CDR3 DNA: TGCAGTGCCCCCCTGTGGGAGAATCAGCCCCAGCATTTT

clone size: many
V gene: TRBV25-1
D gene: NA
CDR3 length: 15
J gene: TRBJ1-6
CDR3 protein: CASGPPGSYNSPLHF
CDR3 DNA: TGTGCCAGCGGCCCCCCAGGCTCCTATAATTCACCCCTCCACTTT

clone size: many
V gene: TRBV4-2
D gene: TRBD1
CDR3 length: 14
J gene: TRBJ2-7
CDR3 protein: CASSQGQGDYEQYF
CDR3 DNA: TGTGCCAGCAGCCAAGGACAGGGCGATTACGAGCAGTACTTC

clone size: few
V gene: TRBV28
D gene: NA
CDR3 length: 12
J gene: TRBJ2-5
CDR3 protein: CASSLGLRAQYF
CDR3 DNA: TGTGCCAGCAGTTTAGGGCTAAGGGCCCAGTACTTC

clone size: many
V gene: TRBV2
D gene: TRBD1
CDR3 length: 14
J gene: TRBJ1-5
CDR3 protein: CASSVGTGLQPQHF
CDR3 DNA: TGTGCCAGCAGTGTTGGGACAGGGCTTCAGCCCCAGCATTTT

clone size: NA
V gene: TRBV6-6
D gene: TRBD2
CDR3 length: 11
J gene: TRBJ2-7
CDR3 protein: CASSREGEQYF
CDR3 DNA: TGTGCCAGCAGCAGGGAGGGCGAGCAGTACTTC

clone size: few
V gene: TRBV6-2/TRBV6-3
D gene: TRBD2
CDR3 length: 13
J gene: TRBJ2-3
CDR3 protein: CASLRGTADTQYF
CDR3 DNA: TGTGCCAGCCTGCGGGGGACGGCAGATACGCAGTATTTT

clone size: NA
V gene: TRBV7-8
D gene: NA
CDR3 length: 16
J gene: TRBJ2-5
CDR3 protein: CASSLRIGTFQETQYF
CDR3 DNA: TGTGCCAGCAGCTTGCGAATCGGGACATTCCAAGAGACCCAGTACTTC

clone size: NA
V gene: TRBV28
D gene: NA
CDR3 length: 13
J gene: TRBJ1-5
CDR3 protein: CASSLRYNQPQHF
CDR3 DNA: TGTGCCAGCAGTTTAAGGTATAATCAGCCCCAGCATTTT

clone size: many
V gene: TRBV29-1
D gene: NA
CDR3 length: 14
J gene: TRBJ2-7
CDR3 protein: CSVSGPSGPYEQYF
CDR3 DNA: TGCAGCGTTTCAGGCCCGTCGGGGCCCTACGAGCAGTACTTC

clone size: many
V gene: TRBV29-1
D gene: TRBD2
CDR3 length: 15
J gene: TRBJ2-3
CDR3 protein: CSVAGGAPRADTQYF
CDR3 DNA: TGCAGCGTTGCGGGAGGGGCGCCACGGGCAGATACGCAGTATTTT

clone size: many
V gene: TRBV7-2
D gene: NA
CDR3 length: 14
J gene: TRBJ1-6
CDR3 protein: CASSGQSYNSPLHF
CDR3 DNA: TGTGCCAGCAGCGGGCAATCCTATAATTCACCCCTCCACTTT

clone size: NA
V gene: TRBV28
D gene: NA
CDR3 length: 15
J gene: TRBJ2-7
CDR3 protein: CASSLYGVSLYEQYF
CDR3 DNA: TGTGCCAGCAGTTTATACGGGGTTTCCCTTTACGAGCAGTACTTC

clone size: NA
V gene: TRBV6-2/TRBV6-3
D gene: NA
CDR3 length: 15
J gene: TRBJ2-5
CDR3 protein: CASSFLLARAETQYF
CDR3 DNA: TGTGCCAGCAGTTTCCTACTAGCAAGGGCAGAGACCCAGTACTTC

clone size: few
V gene: TRBV9
D gene: NA
CDR3 length: 15
J gene: TRBJ2-1
CDR3 protein: CASSPPGGNYNEQFF
CDR3 DNA: TGTGCCAGCAGCCCTCCCGGTGGGAACTACAATGAGCAGTTCTTC

clone size: NA
V gene: TRBV7-2
D gene: NA
CDR3 length: 14
J gene: TRBJ2-1
CDR3 protein: CASSLLRGAGEQFF
CDR3 DNA: TGTGCCAGCAGTCTACTTCGGGGCGCGGGTGAGCAGTTCTTC

clone size: few
V gene: TRBV6-2/TRBV6-3
D gene: NA
CDR3 length: 14
J gene: TRBJ1-5
CDR3 protein: CASSYAGRGQPQHF
CDR3 DNA: TGTGCCAGCAGTTACGCGGGAAGAGGTCAGCCCCAGCATTTT

clone size: few
V gene: TRBV4-3
D gene: TRBD1
CDR3 length: 17
J gene: TRBJ2-6
CDR3 protein: CASSQQGARSGANVLTF
CDR3 DNA: TGCGCCAGCAGCCAACAGGGGGCGCGGTCTGGGGCCAACGTCCTGACTTTC

clone size: few
V gene: TRBV6-6
D gene: NA
CDR3 length: 13
J gene: TRBJ2-7
CDR3 protein: CASTRYSSYEQYF
CDR3 DNA: TGTGCCAGCACCCGTTATAGCTCCTACGAGCAGTACTTC

clone size: many
V gene: TRBV12-3/TRBV12-4
D gene: NA
CDR3 length: 14
J gene: TRBJ1-6
CDR3 protein: CASSPLQGGSPLHF
CDR3 DNA: TGTGCCAGCAGTCCCCTACAGGGCGGGTCACCCCTCCACTTT

clone size: NA
V gene: TRBV5-8
D gene: NA
CDR3 length: 15
J gene: TRBJ2-2
CDR3 protein: CASSPRLTDTEELFF
CDR3 DNA: TGTGCCAGCAGCCCGCGACTGACAGACACCGAGGAGCTGTTTTTT

clone size: many
V gene: TRBV7-9
D gene: NA
CDR3 length: 15
J gene: TRBJ1-2
CDR3 protein: CASSLQGGPNYGYTF
CDR3 DNA: TGTGCCAGCAGCCTCCAGGGAGGACCTAACTATGGCTACACCTTC

clone size: few
V gene: TRBV20-1
D gene: NA
CDR3 length: 13
J gene: TRBJ2-5
CDR3 protein: CSAGDNRGETQYF
CDR3 DNA: TGCAGTGCGGGGGACAATCGAGGAGAGACCCAGTACTTC